This entry is about one T cell receptor (beta chain). This table comes from immunoSEQ multiplex PCR, and its TCRdb copy is limited to in-frame clones, with some not included. The table has roughly 310,000 clones, 89% seen once. The CDR3 consists of 12 residues. CDR1 SQVTM and CDR2 ANQGSEA come from the germline V gene. This sample was taken from a study of blood T cell repertoires in COVID-19. The V and J genes are TRBV29-1 and TRBJ1-2, with D tentatively TRBD1 (6 bases). The sequencing sample was made of PBMCs or T cells enriched from blood (not recorded which). The source is a woman aged 40 to 50 who had recovered from COVID-19. The DNA of the CDR3 is TGCTCCCGGTGGGGGCCAGTGTGTCTCTACACCTTC. It encodes CSRWGPVCLYTF.